One sample yielded the 28 T cell receptor beta chains listed below, sequenced in a study of control samples from healthy donors and cancer patients. Repertoires were generated with immunoSEQ multiplex PCR, while TCRdb's copy carries only in-frame clones and drops some. Of 140,000 to 150,000 clones listed, about 91% are singletons. Sequencing input: blood. The receptors originated from a young man in good health.

The chain joins TRBV24-1 to TRBJ2-1; D remains unclear. From germline, CDR1 is KGHDR and CDR2 SFDVKD. The V gene lost 4 bases and the J gene lost 8 bases, with 26 bases spanning the gap. This CDR3 has 18 residues. The CDR3 nucleotides are TGTGCCACCAGTGACCCCTCCAGCCCGGAATCAAAGTCGGATGAGCAGTTCTTC. Its translation is CATSDPSSPESKSDEQFF.

Concerning this clone itself: Distinct nucleotide sequences in the sample also encode this CDR3. V is TRBV5-1 and J is TRBJ2-1, with D unresolved. Germline lookup yields CDR1 SGHRS and CDR2 YFSETQ. V was pared by 0 bases and J by 4 bases, with 5 bases between. This CDR3 has 13 amino acids. The CDR3 region has the DNA TGCGCCAGCAGCTTGGGTAGTTACAATGAGCAGTTCTTC. The encoded protein is CASSLGSYNEQFF.

For the CDR3, the DNA is TGTGCCAGCAGTGCCCTCGGGATCCTTGACTCTGGAAACACCATATATTTT. It is translated as CASSALGILDSGNTIYF. The chain recombines TRBV25-1 with TRBJ1-3; D unresolved. This CDR3 contains 17 residues. Deletions cut 4 bases from V and 0 bases from J, with 16 bases between. CDR1 MGHDK and CDR2 SYGVNS come from the germline V gene.

The chain links TRBV6-5 to TRBJ1-2; D is perhaps TRBD1 (5 bases). This CDR3 region has 12 residues. Germline CDR1 reads MNHEY; CDR2 reads SVGAGI. The V end was cut by 8 bases, the J end by 5 bases, with 12 bases between. Here the CDR3 DNA reads TGTGCCAGCGGAGAGGGGAGGTATGGCTACACCTTC. Protein product: CASGEGRYGYTF.

For this clone: This sample includes further DNA sequences coding for the same CDR3. This chain joins TRBV20-1 and TRBJ2-3; D is unclear. The CDR3 length is 14 residues. Germline values: CDR1 DFQATT, CDR2 SNEGSKA (reference sequence). The V gene lost 3 bases and the J gene lost 4 bases, with 14 bases spanning the gap. The CDR3 region has the DNA TGCAGTGCTAGTTTCCAGTTTCCCCCAGATACGCAGTATTTT. Its translation: CSASFQFPPDTQYF.

The chain is built from TRBV4-2 and TRBJ2-7; 12 nucleotides match TRBD2. Per the germline V gene, CDR1 is LGHNA and CDR2 is YNFKEQ. This CDR3 has 16 residues. V lost 0 bases and J lost 9; bases outside the gene matches: 9. CDR3 sequence reads: CASSQDLTSGGTGQYF. Here the CDR3 DNA reads TGTGCCAGCAGCCAAGATCTTACTAGCGGGGGGACAGGGCAGTACTTC.

Comments on this clone: This sample includes further DNA sequences coding for the same CDR3. This chain links TRBV28 with TRBJ2-3; weak D call: TRBD1 (7 bases). The ends were cut back, 6 bases at V and 0 bases at J, with 16 bases in the middle. Germline CDR1 and CDR2: MDHEN and SYDVKM. The CDR3 loop spans 16 amino acids. The CDR3 DNA reads TGTGCCAGCAGCTCCCCAGGGGGGCCGAGCACAGATACGCAGTATTTT. Residues: CASSSPGGPSTDTQYF. Together with reference TRBV28 and TRBJ2-3, the CDR3 gives the full variable domain: DVKVTQSSRYLVKRTGEKVFLECVQDMDHENMFWYRQDPGLGLRLIYFSYDVKMKEKGDIPEGYSVSREKKERFSLILESASTNQTSMYLCASSSPGGPSTDTQYFGPGTRLTVL.

Only a few counts were recorded for this clone. The V gene is TRBV4-2, the J gene TRBJ1-1; D is undetermined. The CDR3 spans 14 residues. Trimming removed 1 base at V and 4 bases at J, with 10 bases between. CDR1 LGHNA and CDR2 YNFKEQ come from the germline V gene. CDR3 bases: TGTGCCAGCAGCCAAGGGTCAGACTTCACTGAAGCTTTCTTT. Translation gives CASSQGSDFTEAFF.

This chain connects TRBV15 to TRBJ1-5; perhaps TRBD1 as D (6 bases). Trimming pared 8 bases from V and 4 bases from J, leaving 12 bases between. The CDR3 runs 13 residues. Germline V gives CDR1 LNHNV, CDR2 YYDKDF (reference sequence). For the CDR3, the DNA is TGTGCCACCGGACTGGGACAAAATCAGCCCCAGCATTTT. Translating it yields CATGLGQNQPQHF.

The chain joins TRBV27 to TRBJ2-2; 7 positions match TRBD2. Germline-derived CDR1 and CDR2 are MNHEY and SMNVEV (reference sequence). V shed 10 bases and J 1 base; nucleotides not matched to a gene: 15. The CDR3 contains 17 residues. CDR3 in amino acids: CATKFMGGGGNTGELFF. As DNA, the CDR3 is TGTGCCACCAAGTTTATGGGTGGCGGGGGGAACACCGGGGAGCTGTTTTTT.

Points on this clone: The sample has other DNA sequences that encode this CDR3 too. The chain is built from TRBV5-1 and TRBJ2-7; 12 nucleotides align to TRBD1. Germline lookup yields CDR1 SGHRS and CDR2 YFSETQ. V dropped 2 bases and J dropped 7; count of bases not matched to a gene: 13. The CDR3 has 17 residues. The CDR3 bases are TGCGCCAGCAGCTTCCAAAATCCGGGACAGGGGGCGGGGGAGCAGTACTTC. It yields the protein CASSFQNPGQGAGEQYF.

The CDR3 coding sequence is TGCGCCAGCCCAGACCTGGCGTTAGCTTTCTTT. Amino acid sequence: CASPDLALAFF. This chain uses TRBV5-1 with TRBJ1-1; the D is unclear. Trimming removed 7 bases at V and 10 bases at J, with 14 bases between. This CDR3 is 11 amino acids long. Germline assignment: CDR1 SGHRS and CDR2 YFSETQ.

This sequence joins TRBV7-3 and TRBJ1-1; D may be TRBD1 (5 bases). Germline-derived CDR1 and CDR2 are SGHTA and FQGTGA. The CDR3 spans 17 residues. The germline V and J ends were trimmed by 2 bases and 0 bases, with 16 bases remaining between them. The DNA of the CDR3 is TGTGCCAGCAGCTTAGTCGGGGCAGGTGACATGAACACTGAAGCTTTCTTT. Residues: CASSLVGAGDMNTEAFF. Full variable domain (remainder filled in from reference TRBV7-3 and TRBJ1-1): GAGVSQTPSNKVTEKGKYVELRCDPISGHTALYWYRQSLGQGPEFLIYFQGTGAADDSGLPNDRFFAVRPEGSVSTLKIQRTERGDSAVYLCASSLVGAGDMNTEAFFGQGTRLTVV.

The V call is TRBV9, the J call TRBJ2-1; TRBD2 aligns across 10 bases. This CDR3 is 15 amino acids long. Per germline, CDR1 SGDLS and CDR2 YYNGEE. V lost 3 bases, J lost 6 bases, and 6 bases stayed unmatched. CDR3: CASSGLAGGVNEQFF. CDR3 DNA sequence: TGTGCCAGCAGCGGTTTAGCGGGGGGAGTCAATGAGCAGTTCTTC.

V usage is TRBV12-3 or TRBV12-4 and J usage is TRBJ2-5, with D uncertain. This CDR3 is 13 amino acids long. Trimming removed 2 bases from V and 2 bases from J, with 6 bases in between. The CDR3: CASSLNRQETQYF. CDR3 DNA: TGTGCCAGCAGTTTAAACAGACAAGAGACCCAGTACTTC.

This sequence joins TRBV10-3 and TRBJ1-3, with 7 bases lining up with TRBD1. The CDR3 totals 15 residues. J lost 2 bases, V lost 6 bases, and 7 bases had no gene match. Germline V lookup: CDR1 ENHRY, CDR2 SYGVKD. The CDR3 region has the DNA TGTGCCATCAGCCCACAGGGGATTGCTGGAAACACCATATATTTT. Protein: CAISPQGIAGNTIYF.

The chain couples TRBV19 to TRBJ2-1, with unresolved D. CDR3 size: 13 residues. Between the trimmed V and J ends, which lost 2 bases and 7 bases, there was a span of 9 bases. Germline V gene data show CDR1 as LNHDA and CDR2 as SQIVND (reference sequence). This CDR3 reads CASSISGVNEQFF. CDR3 sequence (DNA): TGTGCCAGTAGTATATCAGGCGTGAATGAGCAGTTCTTC.

The rearrangement uses TRBV23-1 and TRBJ1-2; D is possibly TRBD1 (6 bases). TRBV23-1 is assigned to the ORF class and has an uncertain function. This CDR3 comprises 16 residues. Trimming removed 0 bases from V and 1 base from J, with 12 bases in between. CDR3 nucleotide sequence: TGCGCCAGCAGTCAATCGTCGGACAGCTTTAACTATGGCTACACCTTC. Protein: CASSQSSDSFNYGYTF.

The rearrangement uses TRBV5-4 and TRBJ2-1, with D maybe TRBD2 (6 bases). Germline loops: CDR1 SGHNT, CDR2 YYREEE (reference sequence). The CDR3 is 16 residues long. Trimming cost V 5 bases and J 4 bases, with 19 bases left between them. The CDR3 is CASSQTGSGPYNEQFF. The CDR3 bases are TGTGCCAGCAGTCAGACCGGGAGCGGGCCTTACAATGAGCAGTTCTTC.

The rearrangement joins TRBV10-3 to TRBJ2-7; D not certain. Looked up from germline, CDR1 is ENHRY and CDR2 is SYGVKD. V dropped 0 bases and J dropped 1 base, with 19 bases sitting between them. CDR3 length equals 18 residues. The CDR3: CAISESLLRSGSSYEQYF. The CDR3, as DNA: TGTGCCATCAGTGAGTCTTTACTTAGATCGGGCAGTTCCTACGAGCAGTACTTC.

The chain combines TRBV7-9 with TRBJ1-1, with unresolved D. Germline assignment: CDR1 SEHNR and CDR2 FQNEAQ (reference sequence). Trimming cost V 1 base and J 3 bases, with 9 bases left between them. The CDR3 runs 14 residues. In DNA, the CDR3 is TGTGCCAGCAGCTTAGGGTCGGGAGACACTGAAGCTTTCTTT. This codes for CASSLGSGDTEAFF.

J is TRBJ1-2 and V is TRBV7-2; D is perhaps TRBD1 (6 bases). Trimming cost V 5 bases and J 9 bases, with 16 bases left between them. The CDR3 sequence is 13 residues long. In germline, CDR1 is SGHTA, CDR2 FQGNSA. CDR3 region: CASSVGGHNRYTF. The CDR3 DNA reads as TGTGCCAGCAGCGTGGGGGGACATAATCGCTACACCTTC. Complete variable domain (other parts from reference TRBV7-2 and TRBJ1-2): GAGVSQSPSNKVTEKGKDVELRCDPISGHTALYWYRQSLGQGLEFLIYFQGNSAPDKSGLPSDRFSAERTGGSVSTLTIQRTQQEDSAVYLCASSVGGHNRYTFGSGTRLTVV.

This chain links TRBV29-1 with TRBJ1-4; D is undetermined. The V and J ends lost 0 bases and 6 bases respectively, with 8 bases between them. The CDR3 loop spans 13 amino acids. CDR1 and CDR2 from the germline V gene are SQVTM and ANQGSEA. The CDR3 spells CSVEEAEDEKLFF. The CDR3 DNA sequence: TGCAGCGTTGAAGAGGCGGAAGATGAAAAACTGTTTTTT.

V usage is TRBV10-2 and J usage is TRBJ1-2; no definite D call. V lost 6 bases, J lost 6 bases, and 14 bases lay in between. The CDR3 is 13 amino acids. Germline V lookup: CDR1 WSHSY, CDR2 SAAADI. Written as DNA, the CDR3 is TGCGCCAGCAGGCGGGCCTTGGAGGATGGCTACACCTTC. Translation gives CASRRALEDGYTF.

The rearrangement links TRBV14 to TRBJ1-6, with a tentative D call TRBD1 (5 bases). Trimming removed 2 bases at V and 0 bases at J, with 11 bases between. Germline V gives CDR1 SGHDN, CDR2 FVKESK. The length of the CDR3 is 17 residues. Here the CDR3 DNA reads TGTGCCAGCAGCCAACAGGGTTTGAGCTCCTATAATTCACCCCTCCACTTT. Residues: CASSQQGLSSYNSPLHF.

This chain connects TRBV28 to TRBJ1-2; 8 positions match TRBD1. The V gene end was trimmed by 8 bases and the J gene end by 8 bases; junction bases not matched to a gene: 19. This CDR3 is 16 amino acids long. CDR1 and CDR2 from the germline V gene are MDHEN and SYDVKM. The CDR3 here is CASGLLTGASIGGYTF. As DNA, the CDR3 is TGTGCCAGCGGCTTGTTGACAGGGGCCTCGATCGGCGGCTACACCTTC.

V gene TRBV7-9 combines with J gene TRBJ1-1; D ambiguous. V dropped 1 base and J dropped 4 bases, with 4 bases sitting between them. This CDR3 has 12 residues. Germline V gives CDR1 SEHNR, CDR2 FQNEAQ (reference sequence). The CDR3 loop is CASSLGTTEAFF. Here the CDR3 DNA reads TGTGCCAGCAGCTTAGGGACCACTGAAGCTTTCTTT.

Written as DNA, the CDR3 is TGTGCCATCAGTGAGGGGCTCACCACTGAAGCTTTCTTT. This sequence encodes CAISEGLTTEAFF. The J gene is TRBJ1-1, the V gene TRBV10-3; D unclear. This CDR3 is 13 amino acids long. The V gene lost 2 bases and the J gene lost 4 bases, with 8 bases spanning the gap. Germline V gene sequence: CDR1 ENHRY, CDR2 SYGVKD.